The 26 T cell receptor beta chains presented below share a single source sample, sequenced in a study of vaccination and CD4 T cells after COVID-19. As to treatment: approximately nine-day PBMC culture with coronavirus spike peptide pools or control peptides (ViraFEST assay). Cultured CD4+ T-cell DNA underwent Oncomine TCR Beta short-read sequencing. TCRdb analysed the PCR reads with MiXCR anew, one entry per CDR3 protein. The repertoire includes under 20,000 distinct CDR3 sequences, roughly 60% of them detected once, and approximately 10% sits in the top ten. Their antigens remain unidentified. Sequencing used CD4+ T cells from blood, cultured in vitro. These receptors were collected from a human donor who had recovered from COVID-19.

In this sample, this clonotype is medium-sized (0.01 to 0.1%). The chain links TRBV28 to TRBJ2-5, with 9 bases aligning to TRBD1. The germline V gene encodes CDR1 MDHEN and CDR2 SYDVKM. Losses at the gene ends were 4 bases for V and 5 bases for J; bases not matched to a gene: 5. The CDR3 sequence is 14 residues long. Here the CDR3 reads CASSWTGDRETQYF. DNA for the CDR3: TGTGCCAGCAGTTGGACAGGGGATCGGGAGACCCAGTACTTC.

The chain uses TRBV19 and TRBJ2-5; 8 bases fit TRBD2. V lost 5 bases, J lost 4 bases, and 18 bases stayed unmatched. Germline values: CDR1 LNHDA, CDR2 SQIVND (reference sequence). The length of the CDR3 is 18 residues. DNA of the CDR3: TGTGCCAGTAGTCGCGAGGGACGGGGACTAGTGGGGAGAGAGACCCAGTACTTC. This sequence encodes CASSREGRGLVGRETQYF.

The rearrangement uses TRBV27 and TRBJ2-1; 14 bases are a match to TRBD2. Trimming cost V 8 bases and J 0 bases; bases outside gene matches: 12. Germline values: CDR1 MNHEY, CDR2 SMNVEV (reference sequence). This CDR3 region has 19 residues. CDR3 in amino acids: CASRLRLAGGQSSYNEQFF. For the CDR3, the DNA is TGTGCCAGCCGCCTAAGACTAGCGGGAGGGCAAAGCTCCTACAATGAGCAGTTCTTC.

The rearrangement links TRBV24-1 to TRBJ2-3; 10 positions match TRBD2. With V trimmed by 4 bases and J by 4 bases, 7 bases remained unmatched. Germline-derived CDR1 and CDR2 are KGHDR and SFDVKD. This CDR3 has 16 residues. CDR3 sequence reads: CATSEPLAGVADTQYF. Here the CDR3 DNA reads TGTGCCACCAGTGAGCCTCTAGCGGGAGTAGCAGATACGCAGTATTTT.

The chain recombines TRBV27 with TRBJ1-2; no firm D call. Between the trimmed V and J ends, which lost 6 bases and 1 base, there was a span of 9 bases. The CDR3 extends over 13 amino acids. Per germline, CDR1 MNHEY and CDR2 SMNVEV (reference sequence). CDR3 protein: CASSRGGNYGYTF. The CDR3 region has the DNA TGTGCCAGCAGCCGGGGTGGTAACTATGGCTACACCTTC.

CDR3 amino acids: CASSLGRALNTEAFF. The CDR3 bases are TGTGCCAGCAGTTTAGGAAGGGCCCTGAACACTGAAGCTTTCTTT. V gene TRBV12-3 or TRBV12-4 combines with J gene TRBJ1-1; D unclear. This CDR3 region has 15 residues. V gave up 1 base and J gave up 0 bases, with 9 bases separating them.

The chain combines TRBV4-1 with TRBJ2-3; 11 bases line up with TRBD2. J was trimmed by 6 bases and V by 1 base; bases with no gene match: 9. Germline values: CDR1 MGHRA, CDR2 YSYEKL. This CDR3 is 17 amino acids long. In DNA, the CDR3 is TGCGCCAGCAGCCAAGTTGCACTAGCGGGAGTAGGGGATACGCAGTATTTT. Its protein product is CASSQVALAGVGDTQYF.

The V and J genes are TRBV19 and TRBJ1-5; 12 bases fit TRBD1. Germline V gene sequence: CDR1 LNHDA, CDR2 SQIVND (reference sequence). V shed 9 bases and J 4 bases; nucleotides not matched to a gene: 7. The CDR3 length is 15 residues. CDR3 in DNA: TGTGCCAGCGGGGACAGGGGGCACGTTAATCAGCCCCAGCATTTT. Its protein is CASGDRGHVNQPQHF.

This clonotype was picked up a small number of times. The V gene is TRBV28, the J gene TRBJ1-5; the match to TRBD1 covers 7 bases. V lost 6 bases to trimming and J lost 4 bases; unmatched junction nucleotides: 6. CDR1 is MDHEN, CDR2 SYDVKM, per germline. The CDR3 consists of 14 residues. CDR3 in DNA: TGTGCCAGCAGCAGGGACAGTGGGAATCAGCCCCAGCATTTT. It encodes CASSRDSGNQPQHF.

This clonotype was observed a few times. The chain couples TRBV29-1 to TRBJ1-2; D gene unclear. Trimming left V 3 bases short and J 4 bases short, with 6 bases between. Germline V lookup: CDR1 SQVTM, CDR2 ANQGSEA. The CDR3 extends over 11 amino acids. This chain's CDR3 is CSVDSSYGYTF. DNA for the CDR3: TGCAGCGTTGACTCTAGCTATGGCTACACCTTC.

This clonotype has just a few counts. This rearrangement joins TRBV27 to TRBJ1-4, with 8 bases aligning to TRBD1. The CDR3 is 15 amino acids. Germline V lookup: CDR1 MNHEY, CDR2 SMNVEV (reference sequence). The V segment lost 5 bases and the J segment 8 bases; nucleotides outside the gene matches: 10. The CDR3 DNA reads TGTGCCAGCAGTCCTTGGACAGGGAGTAACGAAAAACTGTTTTTT. This codes for CASSPWTGSNEKLFF.

The chain carries TRBV30 and TRBJ1-1, with no clear D. Deletions cut 2 bases from V and 5 bases from J, with 3 bases between. The CDR3 runs to 10 residues. Looked up from germline, CDR1 is GTSNPN and CDR2 is SVGIG (reference sequence). The CDR3 sequence: CAWSYTEAFF. CDR3 DNA sequence: TGTGCCTGGAGTTATACTGAAGCTTTCTTT.

The chain couples TRBV6-1 to TRBJ2-7, with TRBD1 matching 10 bases. CDR3 length equals 15 residues. The trim removed 6 bases at V and 3 bases at J, leaving 8 bases unmatched. From germline, CDR1 is MNHNS and CDR2 SASEGT. CDR3 protein: CASRSWGTGDYEQYF. The CDR3 nucleotides read TGTGCCAGCAGATCCTGGGGGACAGGGGACTACGAGCAGTACTTC.

J is TRBJ2-5 and V is TRBV20-1; 10 positions match TRBD2. CDR3 length equals 13 residues. Trimming removed 7 bases from V and 5 bases from J; junction bases left unmatched: 7. The V gene's germline CDR1 is DFQATT and CDR2 SNEGSKA (reference sequence). The CDR3 nucleotides are TGCAGTGGGAGTAGCGGGGGGAGGGAGACCCAGTACTTC. It encodes CSGSSGGRETQYF.

V usage is TRBV19 and J usage is TRBJ2-6, with D possibly being TRBD1 (5 bases). The CDR3 is 19 amino acids. The V gene lost 1 base and the J gene lost 2 bases, with 18 bases spanning the gap. CDR1 and CDR2 from the germline V gene are LNHDA and SQIVND (reference sequence). This chain's CDR3 is CASSIVGRAVGAGANVLTF. The CDR3 region has the DNA TGTGCCAGTAGTATAGTAGGCAGGGCTGTAGGCGCTGGGGCCAACGTCCTGACTTTC.

The chain carries TRBV5-3 and TRBJ1-2; 8 bases are a match to TRBD1. TRBV5-3 is treated as an ORF (open reading frame) with a function not yet certain. The CDR3 sequence is 22 residues long. Unmatched junction bases numbered 32, after V lost 2 bases and J lost 8 bases. CDR3 protein: CARSFLVAVLDRVTYLSSGYTF. DNA of the CDR3: TGTGCCAGAAGCTTTCTTGTTGCGGTCCTGGACAGGGTGACATATCTCTCCTCGGGCTACACCTTC.

The gene calls are TRBV7-9 and TRBJ2-7; D possibly corresponds to TRBD2 (6 bases). Looked up from germline, CDR1 is SEHNR and CDR2 is FQNEAQ (reference sequence). Trimming left V 3 bases short and J 5 bases short, with 14 bases between. The CDR3 totals 14 residues. The CDR3, as DNA: TGTGCCAGCAGCTTGGGGACTCGCCTCGACGAGCAGTACTTC. It translates to CASSLGTRLDEQYF.

The chain joins TRBV10-1 to TRBJ2-3, with D uncertain. The CDR3 contains 14 residues. Looked up from germline, CDR1 is WNHNN and CDR2 is SYGVQD (reference sequence). The V and J ends lost 6 bases and 3 bases respectively, with 13 bases between them. The CDR3 protein is CASSLPGPTDTQYF. The CDR3 coding sequence is TGCGCCAGCAGCTTACCGGGTCCTACAGATACGCAGTATTTT.

This clonotype has just a few counts. V and J are TRBV10-3 and TRBJ1-5; tentatively, D is TRBD1 (6 bases). This CDR3 comprises 14 residues. Trimming stripped 4 bases from V and 6 bases from J, with 13 bases between. Germline values: CDR1 ENHRY, CDR2 SYGVKD. The CDR3 is CAISGGGAGQPQHF. The CDR3 DNA reads as TGTGCCATCAGTGGGGGGGGGGCCGGTCAGCCCCAGCATTTT.

This clonotype was detected only once. The junction and the germline gene differ at one end; a read error may be behind it. This chain connects TRBV7-9 to TRBJ1-2, with a tentative D call TRBD1 (5 bases). The CDR3 runs to 14 residues. CDR1 is SEHNR, CDR2 FQNEAQ, per germline (reference sequence). This CDR3 is CASSSDGGPSGYTF. As DNA, the CDR3 is TGCGCCAGCAGCTCGGACGGGGGACCCTCTGGCTACACCTTC.

This chain connects TRBV10-3 to TRBJ1-1; D is possibly TRBD1 (5 bases). This CDR3 spans 13 amino acids. V lost 7 bases and J 1 base, leaving 10 bases between the germline ends. The V gene's germline CDR1 is ENHRY and CDR2 SYGVKD. The CDR3 region has the DNA TGTGCCATCACCGCGACAGCGAACACTGAAGCTTTCTTT. It is translated as CAITATANTEAFF.

V and J are TRBV7-9 and TRBJ2-1; D not resolved. There are 15 residues in the CDR3. Germline CDR1 SEHNR, CDR2 FQNEAQ (reference sequence). Trimming stripped 5 bases from V and 4 bases from J, with 15 bases between. The chain's CDR3 is CASSPGRQRYNEQFF. In DNA, the CDR3 is TGTGCCAGCAGCCCTGGTAGACAAAGATACAATGAGCAGTTCTTC.

This chain's CDR3 is CASIFYRDSHRGEAFF. CDR3 in DNA: TGTGCCAGCATCTTCTACCGGGACAGTCATCGAGGTGAAGCTTTCTTT. V gene TRBV6-1 combines with J gene TRBJ1-1; TRBD1 agrees at 7 bases. The germline V gene has CDR1 MNHNS and CDR2 SASEGT. The CDR3 is made up of 16 amino acids. With V trimmed by 7 bases and J by 7 bases, 18 bases remained unmatched.

V gene TRBV7-3 combines with J gene TRBJ1-3, with D possibly matching TRBD1 (5 bases). The CDR3 is 15 amino acids. V shed 5 bases and J shed 1 base, with 12 bases lying between them. The germline gives CDR1 SGHTA, CDR2 FQGTGA. CDR3: CASSRDSGSGNTIYF. The CDR3 DNA follows: TGTGCCAGCAGCCGAGACAGCGGGTCTGGAAACACCATATATTTT.

This chain uses TRBV2 with TRBJ2-1; 11 bases line up with TRBD2. This CDR3 region has 17 residues. The V gene end was trimmed by 8 bases and the J gene end by 7 bases; junction bases not matched to a gene: 16. Germline V lookup: CDR1 SNHLY, CDR2 FYNNEI. The CDR3 DNA sequence: TGTGCCAGCCGCCAAGAGGTGGGACTAGCGGTCCTTAATGAGCAGTTCTTC. This sequence encodes CASRQEVGLAVLNEQFF.

This clonotype has a handful of counts. This sequence joins TRBV12-3 or TRBV12-4 and TRBJ2-3, with D possibly being TRBD2 (6 bases). CDR3 length: 8 residues. Deletions cut 10 bases from V and 10 bases from J, with 6 bases between. The CDR3 DNA reads as TGTGCCACGGGGGCGCAGTATTTT. It translates to CATGAQYF.